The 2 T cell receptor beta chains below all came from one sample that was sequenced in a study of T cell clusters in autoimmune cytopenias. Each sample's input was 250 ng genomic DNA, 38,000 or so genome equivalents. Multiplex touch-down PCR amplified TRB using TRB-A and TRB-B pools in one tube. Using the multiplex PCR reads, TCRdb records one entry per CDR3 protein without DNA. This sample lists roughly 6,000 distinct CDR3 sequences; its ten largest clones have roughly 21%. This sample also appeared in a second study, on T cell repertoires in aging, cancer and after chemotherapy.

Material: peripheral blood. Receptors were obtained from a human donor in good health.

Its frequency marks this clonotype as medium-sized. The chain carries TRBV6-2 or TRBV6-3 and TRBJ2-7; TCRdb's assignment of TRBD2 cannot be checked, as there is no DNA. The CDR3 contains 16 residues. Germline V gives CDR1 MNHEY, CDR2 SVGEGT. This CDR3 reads CASSTTSTSLGYEQYF.

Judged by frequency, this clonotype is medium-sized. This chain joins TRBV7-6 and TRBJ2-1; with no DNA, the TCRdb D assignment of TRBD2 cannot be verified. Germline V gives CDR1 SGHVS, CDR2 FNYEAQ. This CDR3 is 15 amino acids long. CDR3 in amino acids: CASSFGTSGYNEQFF. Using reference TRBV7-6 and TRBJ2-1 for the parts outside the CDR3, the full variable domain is GAGVSQSPRYKVTKRGQDVALRCDPISGHVSLYWYRQALGQGPEFLTYFNYEAQQDKSGLPNDRFSAERPEGSISTLTIQRTEQRDSAMYRCASSFGTSGYNEQFFGPGTRLTVL.